This TCR beta chain was documented in a study of control samples from healthy donors and cancer patients. The method was immunoSEQ multiplex PCR; TCRdb's version includes in-frame clones alone and lacks a portion of them. Of 75,000 to 95,000 clones detected, 70% to 85% appear once; the ten largest clones hold about 38%. Germline V CDR1 and CDR2: SGHTA, FQGNSA. Trimming removed 0 bases from V and 2 bases from J; junction bases left unmatched: 2. The CDR3 sequence is 17 residues long. The sample taken for sequencing was PBMCs. The rearrangement uses TRBV7-2 and TRBJ2-1; 12 positions agree with TRBD2. The sequence was obtained from a man between 65 and 79 years old with lung cancer. CDR3 coding DNA: TGTGCCAGCAGCTTAGCTACTAGCGGGGGGCCCTACAATGAGCAGTTCTTC. Protein product: CASSLATSGGPYNEQFF.